These T cell receptor beta chains were read from a single sample in a study of CD8 T cells in ankylosing spondylitis. From the 5' RACE reads, TCRdb called clonotypes with MiXCR, one entry per CDR3 protein. This table holds 200,000 to 300,000 distinct CDR3 sequences, over 8.5% found once. The sample taken for sequencing was blood, either unsorted or a sorted T cell fraction (not recorded which). The receptors stem from a male donor with ankylosing spondylitis or in good health (not recorded which). Each CDR3 is given with its conserved first and last residue. Each record gives: CDR3 DNA, CDR3 protein, clone size, D gene, J gene, V gene. The D gene is left open where the match is weak. Only some rows state a clone size, as once, few, many or a class for expanded clones.

DNA: TGCGCCAGCAGCCAAGACCCGACAGCGGGAAGGAACGGTGAGCAGTTCTTC
CDR3: CASSQDPTAGRNGEQFF
size: many
D: TRBD2
J: TRBJ2-1
V: TRBV4-3

DNA: TGCGCCAGCAGGTTTAAACCGGGACTAGCGAGTAACAATGAGCAGTTCTTC
CDR3: CASRFKPGLASNNEQFF
size: many
D: TRBD2
J: TRBJ2-1
V: TRBV5-1

DNA: TGTGCCAGCAGTCTTCGACCGACAGGGGGGGATCAGCCCCAGCATTTT
CDR3: CASSLRPTGGDQPQHF
size: many
D: TRBD1
J: TRBJ1-5
V: TRBV7-2

DNA: TGCAGTGCTAGTCGGAGACTAGTCCCGGATACGCAGTATTTT
CDR3: CSASRRLVPDTQYF
size: many
D: NA
J: TRBJ2-3
V: TRBV20-1

DNA: TGCAGTGCTAAGGGACTAGCGGGGACAGATACGCAGTATTTT
CDR3: CSAKGLAGTDTQYF
size: many
D: TRBD2
J: TRBJ2-3
V: TRBV20-1

DNA: TGTGCCAGCAGTTTATCGGGGAGGGCTCAAGAGACCCAGTACTTC
CDR3: CASSLSGRAQETQYF
size: NA
D: TRBD2
J: TRBJ2-5
V: TRBV27

DNA: TGTGCCAGCAGCTCCGCGTTTGAGCAGTTCTTC
CDR3: CASSSAFEQFF
size: many
D: NA
J: TRBJ2-1
V: TRBV14

DNA: TGTGCCACCAGCAGAGATCGACGGGAGGCCAGGAGCATTCAGTACTTC
CDR3: CATSRDRREARSIQYF
size: few
D: TRBD2
J: TRBJ2-4
V: TRBV15

DNA: TGTGCCAGCAGTGACCTGGGGTTGGGGGCCAACGTCCTGACTTTC
CDR3: CASSDLGLGANVLTF
size: many
D: NA
J: TRBJ2-6
V: TRBV6-1

DNA: TGTGCCAGCAGCGCCGGGGCAGTCCAAGAGACCCAGTACTTC
CDR3: CASSAGAVQETQYF
size: many
D: NA
J: TRBJ2-5
V: TRBV5-5

DNA: TGTGCCAGCAGCTTGAAGGGGGGAAATGAGCAGTTCTTC
CDR3: CASSLKGGNEQFF
size: many
D: NA
J: TRBJ2-1
V: TRBV5-8

DNA: TGTGCCAGTAGAGTGAACGACGGATACAATGAGCAGTTCTTC
CDR3: CASRVNDGYNEQFF
size: many
D: NA
J: TRBJ2-1
V: TRBV19

DNA: TGCAGTGCCAGTGAGGTTGGCGAGCCCCAGCATTTT
CDR3: CSASEVGEPQHF
size: many
D: NA
J: TRBJ1-5
V: TRBV20-1

DNA: TGTGCCAGCAGCTTAGCATCATTGGGAAGGGCTGAAGCTTTCTTT
CDR3: CASSLASLGRAEAFF
size: few
D: NA
J: TRBJ1-1
V: TRBV7-2

DNA: TGTGCCAGCAGGGATAATCAGGGGTCCTCCTACAATGAGCAGTTCTTC
CDR3: CASRDNQGSSYNEQFF
size: many
D: NA
J: TRBJ2-1
V: TRBV7-8

DNA: TGTGCCAGCAGCTTAGGAGCGGGAGCCACACCGAACACCGGGGAGCTGTTTTTT
CDR3: CASSLGAGATPNTGELFF
size: many
D: TRBD2
J: TRBJ2-2
V: TRBV7-8

DNA: TGTGCCAGCAGCTTAGCAGGGCAGGGCTATGGCTACACCTTC
CDR3: CASSLAGQGYGYTF
size: few
D: NA
J: TRBJ1-2
V: TRBV7-2

DNA: TGCAGTGCTAGAGATCTAGGGGGAGGGCATAACACTGAAGCTTTCTTT
CDR3: CSARDLGGGHNTEAFF
size: many
D: NA
J: TRBJ1-1
V: TRBV20-1

DNA: TGTGCCAGCAGTTACGGCCGGACTAGCGGGGGAGATGAGCAGTTCTTC
CDR3: CASSYGRTSGGDEQFF
size: few
D: TRBD2
J: TRBJ2-1
V: TRBV6-2/TRBV6-3

DNA: TGTGCCAGCAGTTATAGATCCGGGACCCCCTTGTATGAGCAGTTCTTC
CDR3: CASSYRSGTPLYEQFF
size: few
D: NA
J: TRBJ2-1
V: TRBV6-5

DNA: TGTGCCAGCAGTTACTCGATCCCCCGGAACACCGGGGAGCTGTTTTTT
CDR3: CASSYSIPRNTGELFF
size: few
D: NA
J: TRBJ2-2
V: TRBV6-5

DNA: TGTGCCAGCAGCCTGACAGGGTACGCCGGGGAGCTGTTTTTT
CDR3: CASSLTGYAGELFF
size: many
D: TRBD1
J: TRBJ2-2
V: TRBV9

DNA: TGTGCCAGCAGCCTCCGGACAGGGGGGTACACTGAAGCTTTCTTT
CDR3: CASSLRTGGYTEAFF
size: many
D: TRBD1
J: TRBJ1-1
V: TRBV7-2

DNA: TGTGCCAGCAGCCAAGATACCGGGGCGAACACCGGGGAGCTGTTTTTT
CDR3: CASSQDTGANTGELFF
size: many
D: NA
J: TRBJ2-2
V: TRBV3-1

DNA: TGCGCCAGCAGCTGGACCCCGACAGGGAAGAACCACGAGCAGTACTTC
CDR3: CASSWTPTGKNHEQYF
size: few
D: TRBD1
J: TRBJ2-7
V: TRBV5-1

DNA: TGTGCCAGCAGCCAAGTGCGCGGGACTAATGAAAAACTGTTTTTT
CDR3: CASSQVRGTNEKLFF
size: many
D: NA
J: TRBJ1-4
V: TRBV7-9

DNA: TGTGCCAGCAGCTCTCAGACAGGGGCGGGGGTGGGTACGCAGTATTTT
CDR3: CASSSQTGAGVGTQYF
size: few
D: NA
J: TRBJ2-3
V: TRBV5-5

DNA: TGTGCCTGGAGTGTTCCTCGGAGGCGGGCCTCCTACAATGAGCAGTTCTTC
CDR3: CAWSVPRRRASYNEQFF
size: many
D: NA
J: TRBJ2-1
V: TRBV30

DNA: TGTGCCAGCAGCTTAGTGGGGTCCGCCGGGGAGCTGTTTTTT
CDR3: CASSLVGSAGELFF
size: NA
D: NA
J: TRBJ2-2
V: TRBV7-2

DNA: TGTGCCGGGGCGTCCAGGGGCGCGAACACTGAAGCTTTCTTT
CDR3: CAGASRGANTEAFF
size: many
D: NA
J: TRBJ1-1
V: TRBV6-1

DNA: TGCGCCAGCAGCTTCCAGGGGGCAAACTATGGCTACACCTTC
CDR3: CASSFQGANYGYTF
size: many
D: TRBD1
J: TRBJ1-2
V: TRBV5-1

DNA: TGCAGTGCTCCAAGTTGGGGGAGGGGCACAGGGGCCAACAATGAGCAGTTCTTC
CDR3: CSAPSWGRGTGANNEQFF
size: few
D: NA
J: TRBJ2-1
V: TRBV20-1

DNA: TGTGCCAGCAGCTTATACGGCTACGAGCAGTACTTC
CDR3: CASSLYGYEQYF
size: many
D: NA
J: TRBJ2-7
V: TRBV7-2

DNA: TGCGCCAGCAGCCAAGACTCCACGGGTTCCTACGAGCAGTACTTC
CDR3: CASSQDSTGSYEQYF
size: few
D: NA
J: TRBJ2-7
V: TRBV4-1

DNA: TGTGCCAGCAGCCAAGACGGGGACTTCCAAGAGACCCAGTACTTC
CDR3: CASSQDGDFQETQYF
size: many
D: NA
J: TRBJ2-5
V: TRBV4-2